The T cell receptor (beta chain) described here comes from a study of shared clonotypes between healthy human individuals. Researchers partitioned CD4+ cells into CD45RA+ naive and CD45RA-negative memory subsets. Study-level results: Sequencing of the sorted subsets was shown by rarefaction to be incomplete despite large depth. With a handful of donors compared, approximately 5.5% of naive CD4 clonotypes were shared.

Trimming removed 0 bases from V and 6 bases from J; junction bases left unmatched: 0. Per germline, CDR1 SGDLS and CDR2 YYNGEE. The CDR3 runs to 14 residues. As to this clone: The antigen is undetermined. Within the sample, other DNA sequences also encode this same CDR3.

Replicate PCRs run on sorted subsets employed 150 to 250 ng DNA, approximately 30,000 T cell genomes. Produced via immunoSEQ multiplex PCR; TCRdb's table is partial and in-frame only. The profile shows some 2,100,000 clones, about 94% of them singletons. Material for sequencing was naive CD4+ T cells sorted from blood. Subset denoted: CD45RA+ positively selected. V usage is TRBV9 and J usage is TRBJ2-3; 11 bases are shared with TRBD2. The TCR comes from a man aged 18 to 30 in good health. This CDR3 is CASSVGLAGDTQYF. The CDR3 nucleotides are TGTGCCAGCAGCGTAGGACTAGCGGGGGATACGCAGTATTTT.